Here is one TCR beta chain with its context. As yet, its antigen is unknown. Together with thyroid ultrasound, orbital computed tomography, serum thyroxine and TRAb, clinical symptoms were used for diagnoses. Fresh peripheral blood, approximately 9.7 ml, was the source of the PBMCs. The V gene's germline CDR1 is SGHRS and CDR2 YFSETQ. V lost 2 bases, J lost 11 bases, and 14 bases lay in between. The CDR3 loop spans 13 amino acids. This entry comes from a study of T cells in Graves' hyperthyroidism and ophthalmopathy. The study's findings and limits: Blood shared most expanded thyroid clonotypes above 0.001. In the analysis, a 13 V-J model separated ophthalmopathy from stable hyperthyroidism.

The investigators amplified TCR beta CDR3 regions from RNA transcripts. The HTBI primer set drove a first-round RT-PCR of the TCR CDR3. TCRdb recomputed calls from the multiplex PCR reads with MiXCR, one row per CDR3 protein. Among a few hundred thousand distinct CDR3 sequences listed, more than 12% were seen once. The source is a woman in her 30s with Graves' hyperthyroidism. The source material was blood. The rearrangement links TRBV5-1 to TRBJ2-1; D unclear. The CDR3 loop is CASSLITAGKQFF. Written as DNA, the CDR3 is TGCGCCAGCAGCTTAATCACGGCCGGTAAGCAGTTCTTC. Drawing the rest from reference TRBV5-1 and TRBJ2-1, the complete variable domain is KAGVTQTPRYLIKTRGQQVTLSCSPISGHRSVSWYQQTPGQGLQFLFEYFSETQRNKGNFPGRFSGRQFSNSRSEMNVSTLELGDSALYLCASSLITAGKQFFGPGTRLTVL.